This TCR beta chain was recovered during a study of regulatory T cells in long-lasting Graves disease. Study-level findings and limits: Newly diagnosed disease favored TRBV20-1 and TRBJ2-1 over persistent disease.

For TCR beta, libraries came from iRepertoire HTBI primers and Arm-PCR of CDR3 regions. TCRdb fed the multiplex PCR reads into MiXCR, producing one record per CDR3 protein. The sample holds 350,000 to 450,000 distinct CDR3 sequences, approximately 12% seen once. The time point is: newly diagnosed GD, antithyroid drugs for less than 3 months. PBMCs were the source of the RNA used for TCR sequencing. Germline lookup yields CDR1 PRHDT and CDR2 FYEKMQ (reference sequence). This CDR3 region has 16 residues. The V gene lost 5 bases and the J gene lost 1 base, with 12 bases spanning the gap. A remark on this clonotype: The antigen remains unidentified.

The sample was also reused in another study, on T cells in Graves' hyperthyroidism and ophthalmopathy. That work states: Clonotypes that were expanded in thyroid above 0.001 mostly appeared in blood too.

The chain combines TRBV13 with TRBJ1-6, with D possibly TRBD1 on 6 matching bases. The sequence derives from a woman in her late teens or twenties with Graves disease. Sequencing was performed on peripheral blood mononuclear cells (PBMCs), taken at new diagnosis, from a patient treated with antithyroid drugs. CDR3 sequence reads: CASSLERGSYNSPLHF. CDR3 bases: TGTGCCAGCAGCCTAGAGAGGGGGTCCTATAATTCACCCCTCCACTTT.